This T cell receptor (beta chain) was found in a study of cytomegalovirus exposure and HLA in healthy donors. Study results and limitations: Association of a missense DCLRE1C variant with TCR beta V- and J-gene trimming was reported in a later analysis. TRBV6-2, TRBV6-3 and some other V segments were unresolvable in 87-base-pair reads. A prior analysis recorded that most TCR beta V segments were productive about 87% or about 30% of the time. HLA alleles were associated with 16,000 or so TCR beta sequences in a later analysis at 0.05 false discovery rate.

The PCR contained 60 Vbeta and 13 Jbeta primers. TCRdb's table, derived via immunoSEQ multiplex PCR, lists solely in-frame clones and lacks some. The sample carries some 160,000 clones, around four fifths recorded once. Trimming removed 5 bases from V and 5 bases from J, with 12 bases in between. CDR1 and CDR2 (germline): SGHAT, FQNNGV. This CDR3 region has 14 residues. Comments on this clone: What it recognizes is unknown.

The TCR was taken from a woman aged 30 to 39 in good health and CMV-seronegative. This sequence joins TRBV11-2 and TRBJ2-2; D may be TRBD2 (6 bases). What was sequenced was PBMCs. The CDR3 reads CASSRVGGTGELFF. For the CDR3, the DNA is TGTGCCAGCAGCCGCGTGGGGGGAACCGGGGAGCTGTTTTTT.